This TCR beta chain was retrieved from a study of CD8 T cells in ankylosing spondylitis. Overall study findings and caveats: Previously reported in reactive arthritis synovial fluid and blood were some of the motif variants. A TCR beta motif of fewer than ten highly homologous variants seemed to mark ankylosing spondylitis blood.

CDR3 length equals 15 residues. Per the germline V gene, CDR1 is MNHNS and CDR2 is SASEGT. The V and J ends lost 8 bases and 3 bases, in that order; junction bases with no gene match: 13. For this clonotype: Its antigen is not known.

Each CDR3 protein gets one entry after TCRdb re-called the 5' RACE reads with MiXCR. The sample gives around 390,000 distinct CDR3 sequences, around 20% of which show up once; around 17% is in the top ten. The receptor was isolated from a male donor with ankylosing spondylitis. V gene TRBV6-1 combines with J gene TRBJ2-7, with TRBD2 matching over 7 bases. Material for sequencing was blood, either unsorted or a sorted T cell fraction (not recorded which). The CDR3 protein is CASSPATGGYYEQYF. The CDR3 coding sequence is TGTGCCAGCTCCCCTGCGACGGGGGGATACTACGAGCAGTACTTC.